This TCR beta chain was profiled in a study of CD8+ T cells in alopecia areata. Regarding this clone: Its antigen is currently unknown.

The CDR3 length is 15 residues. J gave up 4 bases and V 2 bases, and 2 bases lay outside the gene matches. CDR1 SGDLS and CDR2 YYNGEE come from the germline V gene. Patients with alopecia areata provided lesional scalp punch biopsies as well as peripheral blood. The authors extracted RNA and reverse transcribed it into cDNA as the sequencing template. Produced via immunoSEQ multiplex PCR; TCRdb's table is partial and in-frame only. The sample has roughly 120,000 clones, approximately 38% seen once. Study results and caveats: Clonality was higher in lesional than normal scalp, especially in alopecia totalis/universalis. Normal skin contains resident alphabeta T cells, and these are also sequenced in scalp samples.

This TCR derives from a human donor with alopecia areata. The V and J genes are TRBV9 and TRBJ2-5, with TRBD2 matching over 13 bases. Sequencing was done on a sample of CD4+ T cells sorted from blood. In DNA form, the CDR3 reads TGTGCCAGCAGCGTGGGACTAGCGGGAAGAGAGACCCAGTACTTC. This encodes CASSVGLAGRETQYF.